The rows below give T cell receptor beta chains drawn from one sample of a study of T cell changes during pregnancy in multiple sclerosis. Profiled with immunoSEQ multiplex PCR; TCRdb holds only in-frame clones, not every one. Here the sample spans approximately 66,000 clones, roughly 92% being singletons. The specimen comprised peripheral blood, sampled in the third trimester of pregnancy. These receptors were obtained from a female donor in good health, enrolled as a control in a pregnancy study. Each CDR3 is given with its conserved first and last residue. Size is omitted from some rows. Given values are once, few, many or a class for expanded clones.

V gene,clone size,J gene,CDR3 protein
TRBV18,NA,TRBJ1-1,CASSIGQASNTEAFF
TRBV19,NA,TRBJ1-4,CASSTQGNNEKLFF
TRBV7-2,NA,TRBJ1-1,CASSLSIAGQTEAFF
TRBV2,NA,TRBJ1-2,CASSRRDRPYGYTF
TRBV2,NA,TRBJ2-3,CAPRDTGPTDTQYF
TRBV7-9,NA,TRBJ1-4,CASSFPGSGEKLFF
TRBV27,once,TRBJ1-5,CASSLAVIRNQPQHF
TRBV5-1,NA,TRBJ2-7,CASSLGAGGSYEQYF
TRBV9,NA,TRBJ2-5,CASSVASGQETQYF
TRBV5-1,once,TRBJ1-2,CASRVGQGSYGYTF
TRBV15,NA,TRBJ1-1,CATSRPDTLNTEAFF
TRBV18,NA,TRBJ2-1,CASSPGTSGRAYNEQFF
TRBV30,NA,TRBJ2-3,CAWRTSGKVDTQYF
TRBV19,NA,TRBJ1-1,CASFPNRGTEAFF
TRBV6-1,NA,TRBJ2-3,CASSEGGDTQYF
TRBV15,NA,TRBJ1-4,CATSTTTGSNEKLFF
TRBV11-3,NA,TRBJ1-5,CASRKGGRVDQPQHF
TRBV29-1,NA,TRBJ2-7,CSVGPGQVYEQYF
TRBV18,NA,TRBJ1-1,CASSPPLRRNTEAFF
TRBV30,NA,TRBJ1-5,CAWSGSDQPQHF
TRBV30,NA,TRBJ1-5,CAWSANSNQPQHF
TRBV27,NA,TRBJ2-1,CATQLAGPYNEQFF
TRBV6-4,medium-sized,TRBJ2-1,CASSDGTGGNEQFF
TRBV27,NA,TRBJ1-1,CASSPQGAGSTEAFF
TRBV28,NA,TRBJ2-7,CASVQNSYEQYF
TRBV2,NA,TRBJ2-7,CASSAPLGAGRISYEQYF
TRBV5-5,NA,TRBJ1-2,CASSLGGGNHYGYTF
TRBV6-5,NA,TRBJ2-7,CASRSGPYEQYF
TRBV4-3,NA,TRBJ2-7,CASSQDPGWEQYF
TRBV7-3,NA,TRBJ1-1,CASSLIGQGSTEAFF
TRBV2,NA,TRBJ2-3,CASSESSATQYF
TRBV6-5,NA,TRBJ1-3,CASSGDRSGNTIYF
TRBV27,NA,TRBJ1-2,CASSLFTSQGGYTF
TRBV7-8,NA,TRBJ2-1,CASSLLGAGAQYNEQFF
TRBV19,NA,TRBJ1-4,CASLGLGKLFF
TRBV5-4,NA,TRBJ2-1,CASSPAGKRGPSNEQFF
TRBV9,few,TRBJ1-1,CASSVGPGQPTEAFF
TRBV19,NA,TRBJ2-1,CASSISTGGHEQFF
TRBV29-1,NA,TRBJ2-1,CSSLSYNEQFF
TRBV5-1,NA,TRBJ2-2,CASSLGLGTGELFF
TRBV12-5,once,TRBJ2-5,CASGLGRSETQYF
TRBV10-2,NA,TRBJ1-2,CASSATVIYGYTF
TRBV12-5,once,TRBJ2-5,CASGLTSGQETQYF
TRBV27,NA,TRBJ2-7,CASTPSLRELYEQYF
TRBV11-3,NA,TRBJ2-1,CASSLEGRSYNEQFF
TRBV5-1,NA,TRBJ1-2,CASSLIAFGTGGEYGYTF
TRBV15,NA,TRBJ1-5,CATSRDRGTNQPQHF
TRBV7-2,NA,TRBJ1-4,CASTPQGGTNEKLFF
TRBV28,NA,TRBJ2-7,CASRPPSTGLREQYF
TRBV19,NA,TRBJ2-1,CASSIRVARGEQFF
TRBV29-1,few,TRBJ1-1,CSEIEVNTEAFF
TRBV28,NA,TRBJ2-5,CASSPAGWGGETQYF
TRBV4-1,NA,TRBJ2-7,CASSQVPRGPYEQYF
TRBV4-3,NA,TRBJ2-1,CASSQSRLAEQFF
TRBV4-3,NA,TRBJ2-1,CASSQDLAVPYNEQFF
TRBV4-2,NA,TRBJ2-7,CASSHSGTDYEQYF
TRBV6-6,NA,TRBJ2-6,CATTRGISGANVLTF
TRBV9,NA,TRBJ2-5,CASSRRGGQETQYF
TRBV7-9,NA,TRBJ2-2,CASSQNGELFF
TRBV6-5,NA,TRBJ1-5,CASSARGYNQPQHF